Each of the 27 T cell receptor beta chains below was sequenced from the same sample in a study of metastatic and nonmetastatic thyroid tumors (dated by TCRdb to the early 2020s). None of the patients had been given any treatment before thyroid surgery. Libraries were prepared through PCR. The data were produced on an Illumina HiSeq 4000. TCRdb cleaned the public reads at Q25 with fastp, built clones with MiXCR and kept in-frame beta chains. The table for this sample lists approximately 14,000 clones; about 32% of them were counted only once. The biggest ten clones account for approximately 10% of the sample. Source material: tumor tissue. These receptors all stem from a male donor with papillary thyroid cancer or a benign thyroid nodule (not recorded which). Some clones in this sample may be carry-over from other donors' samples.

This clone was seen at least ten times. CDR3: CASGSGDTQYF. In nucleotides, the CDR3 is TGTGCTAGTGGTTCTGGGGATACGCAGTATTTT. V gene TRBV12-5 combines with J gene TRBJ2-3; D unresolved. Looked up from germline, CDR1 is LGHNT and CDR2 is FRNRAP. V lost 4 bases and J 6 bases, leaving 5 bases between the germline ends. This CDR3 has 11 residues.

This clone turned up a few times. This clone may be a read error of a much larger clone one base away. The sample holds other DNA sequences that translate to the same CDR3. The V and J genes are TRBV7-6 and TRBJ2-5; TRBD1 matches at 11 bases. The CDR3 is 16 residues long. Trimming cost V 3 bases and J 6 bases; bases outside gene matches: 9. Germline V lookup: CDR1 SGHVS, CDR2 FNYEAQ. The CDR3 sequence is CASSFSSGTGGKTQYF. CDR3 bases: TGTGCCAGCAGCTTCTCCTCCGGGACAGGGGGTAAGACCCAGTACTTC.

The rearrangement uses TRBV10-1 and TRBJ2-7; D is tentatively TRBD1 or TRBD2 (5 bases each). V lost 4 bases to trimming and J lost 2 bases, with 15 bases between them. Per the germline V gene, CDR1 is WNHNN and CDR2 is SYGVQD (reference sequence). The CDR3 totals 15 residues. CDR3 nucleotides: TGCGCCAGCAGTGGCACTTTCGGGACCACCTACGAGCAGTACTTC. It is translated as CASSGTFGTTYEQYF.

In this sample, this clone turned up many times. The chain recombines TRBV7-2 with TRBJ2-7, with 10 bases aligning to TRBD1. V was clipped by 4 bases and J by 7 bases; unmatched bases: 7. Germline V gene lookup returns CDR1 SGHTA and CDR2 FQGNSA. The CDR3 has 14 residues. DNA of the CDR3: TGTGCCAGCAGCTCCGGGACAGGGGTTTTTGAGCAGTACTTC. This translates into CASSSGTGVFEQYF. Full variable domain (remainder filled in from reference TRBV7-2 and TRBJ2-7): GAGVSQSPSNKVTEKGKDVELRCDPISGHTALYWYRQSLGQGLEFLIYFQGNSAPDKSGLPSDRFSAERTGGSVSTLTIQRTQQEDSAVYLCASSSGTGVFEQYFGPGTRLTVT.

This clone was found a few times. The chain combines TRBV6-2 or TRBV6-3 with TRBJ2-1; 7 bases match TRBD2. The CDR3 loop spans 15 amino acids. The V gene end was trimmed by 8 bases and the J gene end by 2 bases; junction bases not matched to a gene: 9. CDR1 is MNHEY and CDR2 is SVGEGT in the germline V gene. The CDR3 nucleotides read TGTGCCAGCCGGTCGTGGGAGGGGCCCTACAATGAGCAGTTCTTC. It specifies CASRSWEGPYNEQFF.

This clone was recorded at least ten times. A read error may account for a junction end that differs from germline. This chain links TRBV7-9 with TRBJ1-1; unclear D gene. Per germline, CDR1 SEHNR and CDR2 FQNEAQ (reference sequence). This CDR3 comprises 13 residues. CDR3: CASSLALNSEAFF. The DNA of the CDR3 is TGTGCCAGCAGCTTAGCGTTAAACAGTGAAGCTTTCTTT.

In its sample, this clone is medium-sized (0.01 to 0.1%). The V and J genes are TRBV27 and TRBJ1-3; D is uncertain. The germline CDR1 and CDR2 sequences are MNHEY and SMNVEV (reference sequence). The V end lost 0 bases, the J end lost 0 bases, and 6 bases lay between the germline ends. This CDR3 is built from 15 residues. CDR3 in amino acids: CASSLSPISGNTIYF. CDR3 bases: TGTGCCAGCAGTTTATCTCCCATCTCTGGAAACACCATATATTTT.

This clone is medium-sized (0.01 to 0.1%) in the sample. The chain links TRBV4-1 to TRBJ2-7, with 9 bases aligning to TRBD2. Losses at the gene ends were 3 bases for V and 1 base for J; bases not matched to a gene: 7. CDR3 length: 16 amino acids. CDR1 is MGHRA, CDR2 YSYEKL, per germline. The CDR3 DNA follows: TGCGCCAGCAGCCAGATAGCGGGGGCCATATCCTACGAGCAGTACTTC. It is translated as CASSQIAGAISYEQYF.

This clone is classed as medium-sized. The chain has TRBV28 and TRBJ2-1; D is undetermined. Germline V gene data show CDR1 as MDHEN and CDR2 as SYDVKM. The CDR3 runs to 15 residues. The V and J ends lost 3 bases and 0 bases respectively, with 9 bases between them. In DNA form, the CDR3 reads TGTGCCAGCAGTTTTGTAAGAAGCTCCTACAATGAGCAGTTCTTC. Translated: CASSFVRSSYNEQFF.

By sample fraction, this clone is medium-sized. At the DNA level, this CDR3 is encoded by other sequences in the same sample as well. The rearrangement uses TRBV19 and TRBJ2-2; tentatively, D is TRBD2 (7 bases). Germline lookup yields CDR1 LNHDA and CDR2 SQIVND (reference sequence). V lost 4 bases and J 4 bases, leaving 13 bases between the germline ends. This CDR3 is built from 15 residues. The CDR3 region has the DNA TGTGCCAGTAGTACAGGACGGGGGGCCACCGGGGAGCTGTTTTTT. Residues: CASSTGRGATGELFF.

The chain joins TRBV20-1 to TRBJ2-7; 8 nucleotides line up with TRBD1. CDR3 length equals 14 residues. V shed 3 bases and J 7 bases; nucleotides not matched to a gene: 11. Germline V CDR1 and CDR2: DFQATT, SNEGSKA (reference sequence). CDR3 coding DNA: TGCAGTGCTAGGCCGGGACAGGCCGGCTGGGAGCAGTACTTC. Its translation is CSARPGQAGWEQYF.

This clone was picked up a small number of times. For the CDR3, the DNA is TGTGCCACCAGTGACTGGGGGATCGGCTACACCTTC. This translates into CATSDWGIGYTF. The V and J genes are TRBV24-1 and TRBJ1-2, with D possibly TRBD1 on 5 matching bases. V was trimmed by 4 bases and J by 8 bases, leaving 10 bases between them. The germline V gene encodes CDR1 KGHDR and CDR2 SFDVKD. This CDR3 region has 12 residues.

A word on this clone: This may be a read error: a much more frequent sequence differs by one nucleotide. The chain carries TRBV20-1 and TRBJ2-5; 7 bases are a match to TRBD2. V lost 2 bases and J lost 1; bases outside the gene matches: 7. This CDR3 is built from 15 residues. Germline V CDR1 and CDR2: DFQATT, SNEGSKA (reference sequence). Here the CDR3 reads CSARLGGRVQETQYF. The CDR3 DNA sequence: TGCAGTGCTAGACTCGGGGGGAGGGTCCAAGAGACCCAGTACTTC.

Remarks on this clone: This likely comes from a read error, as the CDR3 has no conserved phenylalanine or tryptophan at its end. This chain uses TRBV6-1 with TRBJ2-3; 7 bases fit TRBD1. The CDR3 consists of 15 residues. The V gene's germline CDR1 is MNHNS and CDR2 SASEGT. In nucleotides, the CDR3 is TGTGCCAGCAGTGAAGGTAACAGGGGCACAGAGACGCAGTATTGT. Amino acid sequence: CASSEGNRGTETQYC.

The chain carries TRBV20-1 and TRBJ2-7; 8 bases match TRBD2. The germline CDR1 and CDR2 sequences are DFQATT and SNEGSKA (reference sequence). Trimming removed 0 bases from V and 3 bases from J; junction bases left unmatched: 7. The length of the CDR3 is 15 residues. CDR3 protein: CSARDLAREDYEQYF. CDR3 nucleotides: TGCAGTGCTAGAGATCTCGCGCGGGAGGACTACGAGCAGTACTTC.

CDR3 residues: CSARDASGVYGEKLFF. The CDR3 coding sequence is TGCAGTGCTAGAGACGCATCGGGGGTATACGGTGAAAAACTGTTTTTT. The chain uses TRBV20-1 and TRBJ1-4, with D possibly being TRBD1 (5 bases). The CDR3 contains 16 residues. Germline V gene lookup returns CDR1 DFQATT and CDR2 SNEGSKA (reference sequence). V was cut by 0 bases and J by 7 bases, with 18 bases left in between.

This clone came up a few times. The J gene is TRBJ2-3, the V gene TRBV11-2; D ambiguous. Germline V gene lookup returns CDR1 SGHAT and CDR2 FQNNGV. The CDR3 has 15 amino acids. V lost 5 bases to trimming and J lost 0 bases, with 12 bases between them. Here the CDR3 DNA reads TGTGCCAGCAGCCATTATGAGGCAAGCACAGATACGCAGTATTTT. Its protein product is CASSHYEASTDTQYF.

The chain is built from TRBV11-3 and TRBJ2-2; a possible D gene is TRBD2 (6 bases). V shed 6 bases and J shed 9 bases, with 17 bases lying between them. Germline assignment: CDR1 SGHNT and CDR2 YENEEA. The CDR3 spans 14 residues. This CDR3 reads CASRARECIRELFF. The CDR3, as DNA: TGTGCCAGCAGGGCCCGGGAGTGCATCCGGGAGCTGTTTTTT.

The table lists this clone with many counts. The CDR3 DNA sequence: TGTGCCAGCAGTATTGCGGGGGCTAGCACAGATACGCAGTATTTT. It yields the protein CASSIAGASTDTQYF. The J gene is TRBJ2-3, the V gene TRBV25-1; possibly TRBD2 for D (7 bases). The germline gives CDR1 MGHDK, CDR2 SYGVNS. The CDR3 consists of 15 residues. Trimming took off 5 bases at V and 0 bases at J, with 12 bases between the two ends.

This clone was seen ten or more times. A read error may account for a junction end that differs from germline. The chain couples TRBV20-1 to TRBJ2-5, with unresolved D. Germline CDR1 reads DFQATT; CDR2 reads SNEGSKA (reference sequence). The CDR3 is 14 amino acids. As DNA, the CDR3 is TGCAGTGCTAGAGCCCCAAGTCACCAAGAGGCCCAGTACTTC. Protein: CSARAPSHQEAQYF.

This clone came up many times. The rearrangement links TRBV20-1 to TRBJ2-4, with a tentative D call TRBD2 (5 bases). The V gene lost 3 bases and the J gene lost 2 bases, with 8 bases spanning the gap. CDR3 length equals 13 residues. Looked up from germline, CDR1 is DFQATT and CDR2 is SNEGSKA (reference sequence). The DNA for the CDR3 is TGCAGTGCTAGGACGGGGTCCAAAAACATTCAGTACTTC. This sequence encodes CSARTGSKNIQYF.

This clone occurred many times. This sample includes further DNA sequences coding for the same CDR3. The chain combines TRBV20-1 with TRBJ1-2; D unresolved. This CDR3 is built from 12 residues. Germline assignment: CDR1 DFQATT and CDR2 SNEGSKA (reference sequence). V dropped 2 bases and J dropped 1 base, with 5 bases sitting between them. The CDR3 is CSARLNNYGYTF. The CDR3, as DNA: TGCAGTGCTAGACTAAATAACTATGGCTACACCTTC.

Concerning this clone: Germline is not matched at one junction end, which may reflect a read error. The chain uses TRBV20-1 and TRBJ2-7; no reliable D call. In germline, CDR1 is DFQATT, CDR2 SNEGSKA (reference sequence). This CDR3 has 12 residues. The DNA of the CDR3 is TGCAGAGCTAGGCCAGCACTTGGCGAGCAGTACTTC. As protein: CRARPALGEQYF.

This rearrangement joins TRBV20-1 to TRBJ2-7, with a weak D call TRBD2 (6 bases). The CDR3 loop spans 15 amino acids. From germline, CDR1 is DFQATT and CDR2 SNEGSKA (reference sequence). Trimming cost V 0 bases and J 3 bases, with 15 bases left between them. CDR3 residues: CSARDLSGVGYEQYF. As DNA, the CDR3 is TGCAGTGCTAGAGATCTTTCGGGGGTAGGCTACGAGCAGTACTTC.

This clone is labeled medium-sized. CDR3 in amino acids: CASSPELRETQYF. The CDR3 DNA reads as TGTGCCAGCTCACCTGAACTCAGGGAGACCCAGTACTTC. V gene TRBV18 combines with J gene TRBJ2-5; D is undetermined. Germline V lookup: CDR1 KGHSH, CDR2 LQKENI. V lost 3 bases and J lost 5, with 10 bases in between. The CDR3 runs 13 residues.

The chain has TRBV3-1 and TRBJ2-5, with D perhaps matching TRBD1 or TRBD2 (5 bases each). The V end was cut by 3 bases, the J end by 12 bases, with 32 bases between. The CDR3 has 18 residues. CDR1 is LGHDT, CDR2 YNNKEL, per germline (reference sequence). This chain's CDR3 is CASSHPWGLAGTQENKYF. The CDR3 nucleotides are TGTGCCAGCAGCCACCCCTGGGGTTTAGCTGGGACCCAAGAGAACAAGTACTTC.

The chain carries TRBV15 and TRBJ1-1; 7 nucleotides align to TRBD1. Germline CDR1 LNHNV, CDR2 YYDKDF (reference sequence). The CDR3 length is 13 residues. With 4 bases clipped from V and 5 bases from J, the junction kept 4 bases outside the gene matches. CDR3 coding DNA: TGTGCCACCAGCATAGACAGGGATACTGAAGCTTTCTTT. Translation gives CATSIDRDTEAFF.